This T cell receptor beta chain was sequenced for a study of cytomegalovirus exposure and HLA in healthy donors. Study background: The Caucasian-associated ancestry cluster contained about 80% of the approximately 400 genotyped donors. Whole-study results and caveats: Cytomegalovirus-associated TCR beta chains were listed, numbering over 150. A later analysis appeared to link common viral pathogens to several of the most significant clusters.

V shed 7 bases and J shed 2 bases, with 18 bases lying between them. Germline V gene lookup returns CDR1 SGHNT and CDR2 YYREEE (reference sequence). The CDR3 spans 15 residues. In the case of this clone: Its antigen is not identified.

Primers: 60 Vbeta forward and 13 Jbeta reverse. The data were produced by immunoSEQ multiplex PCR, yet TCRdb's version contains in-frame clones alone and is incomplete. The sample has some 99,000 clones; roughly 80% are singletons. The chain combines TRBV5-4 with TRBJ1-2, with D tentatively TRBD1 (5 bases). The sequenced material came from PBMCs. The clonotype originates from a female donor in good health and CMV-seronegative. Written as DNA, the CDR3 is TGTGCCAGCGGGATAGGGGCAGGGAAGAACTATGGCTACACCTTC. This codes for CASGIGAGKNYGYTF.